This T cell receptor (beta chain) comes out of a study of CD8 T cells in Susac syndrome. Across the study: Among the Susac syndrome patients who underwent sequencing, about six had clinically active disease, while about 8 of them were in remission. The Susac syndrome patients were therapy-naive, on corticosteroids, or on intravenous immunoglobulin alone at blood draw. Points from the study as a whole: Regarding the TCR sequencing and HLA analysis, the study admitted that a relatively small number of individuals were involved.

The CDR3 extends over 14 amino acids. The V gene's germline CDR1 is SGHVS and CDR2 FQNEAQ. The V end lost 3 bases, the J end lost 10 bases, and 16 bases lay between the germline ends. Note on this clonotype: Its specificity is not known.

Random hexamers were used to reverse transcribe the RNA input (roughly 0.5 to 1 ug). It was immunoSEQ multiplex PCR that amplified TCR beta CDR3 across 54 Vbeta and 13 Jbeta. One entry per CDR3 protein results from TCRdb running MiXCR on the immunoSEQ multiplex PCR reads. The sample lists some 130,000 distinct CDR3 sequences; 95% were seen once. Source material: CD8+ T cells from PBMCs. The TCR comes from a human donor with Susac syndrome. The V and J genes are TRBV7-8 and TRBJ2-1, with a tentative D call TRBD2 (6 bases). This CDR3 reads CASSLEGRSQEQFF. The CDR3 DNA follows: TGTGCCAGCAGCTTGGAGGGGAGGTCGCAGGAGCAGTTCTTC.